The entry that follows covers one T cell receptor beta chain sequence. The antigen is not known. Patients aged 18 to 65 had newly diagnosed hyperthyroidism that had lasted under 2 months. Diagnoses were established using clinical symptoms, serum thyroxine and TRAb, thyroid ultrasound and orbital computed tomography. PBMCs stemmed from approximately 9.1 ml fresh peripheral blood. V lost 5 bases to trimming and J lost 3 bases, with 14 bases between them. The germline V gene encodes CDR1 MNHNS and CDR2 SASEGT. The length of the CDR3 is 15 residues. This entry belongs to a study of T cells in Graves' hyperthyroidism and ophthalmopathy. General study points: Most clonotypes that expanded in the thyroid above 0.001 also showed up in blood.

The investigators amplified TCR beta CDR3 regions from RNA transcripts. TCR CDR3 regions were first amplified by RT-PCR with HTBI primers. MiXCR, run by TCRdb on the multiplex PCR reads, gives a single entry per CDR3 protein. The data show 300,000 to 350,000 distinct CDR3 sequences, with around a sixth seen just once and about 53% held by the top ten. The material sequenced was blood. This chain uses TRBV6-1 with TRBJ2-1; a possible D gene is TRBD2 (6 bases). The source is a woman in her 50s with Graves' hyperthyroidism. For the CDR3, the DNA is TGTGCCAGCAGTCGGAGTAGCGGAGGCTACAATGAGCAGTTCTTC. This encodes CASSRSSGGYNEQFF.